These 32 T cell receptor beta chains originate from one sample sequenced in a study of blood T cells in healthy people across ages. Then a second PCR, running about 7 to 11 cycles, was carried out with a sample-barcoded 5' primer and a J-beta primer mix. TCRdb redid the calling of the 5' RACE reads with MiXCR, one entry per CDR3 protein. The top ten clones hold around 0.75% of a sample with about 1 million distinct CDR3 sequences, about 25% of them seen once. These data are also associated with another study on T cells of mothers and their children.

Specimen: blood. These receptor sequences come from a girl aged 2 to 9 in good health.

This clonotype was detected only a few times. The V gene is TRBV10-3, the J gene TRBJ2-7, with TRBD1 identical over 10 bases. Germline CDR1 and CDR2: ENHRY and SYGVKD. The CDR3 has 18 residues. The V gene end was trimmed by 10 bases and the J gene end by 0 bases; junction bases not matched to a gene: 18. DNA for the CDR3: TGTGCCACCAGCGAGGGGACAGGGGTCCCCCTCACCTCCTACGAGCAGTACTTC. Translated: CATSEGTGVPLTSYEQYF.

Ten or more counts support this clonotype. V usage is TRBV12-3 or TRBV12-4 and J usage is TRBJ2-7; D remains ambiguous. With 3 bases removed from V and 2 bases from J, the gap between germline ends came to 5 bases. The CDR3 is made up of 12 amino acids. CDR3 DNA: TGTGCCAGCAGTTTGTTTACCTACGAGCAGTACTTC. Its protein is CASSLFTYEQYF.

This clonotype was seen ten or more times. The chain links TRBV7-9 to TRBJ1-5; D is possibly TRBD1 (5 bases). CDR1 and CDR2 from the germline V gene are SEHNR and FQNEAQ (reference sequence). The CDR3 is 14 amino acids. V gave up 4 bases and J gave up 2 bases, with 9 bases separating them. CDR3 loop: CASSWGGGNQPQHF. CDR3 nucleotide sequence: TGTGCCAGCAGCTGGGGGGGTGGCAATCAGCCCCAGCATTTT.

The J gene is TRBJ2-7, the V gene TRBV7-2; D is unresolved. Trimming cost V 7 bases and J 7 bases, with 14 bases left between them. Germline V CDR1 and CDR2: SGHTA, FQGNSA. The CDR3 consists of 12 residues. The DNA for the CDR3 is TGTGCCAGCACCCCGCGCATGGGTGAGCAGTACTTC. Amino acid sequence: CASTPRMGEQYF. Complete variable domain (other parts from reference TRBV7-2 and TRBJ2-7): GAGVSQSPSNKVTEKGKDVELRCDPISGHTALYWYRQSLGQGLEFLIYFQGNSAPDKSGLPSDRFSAERTGGSVSTLTIQRTQQEDSAVYLCASTPRMGEQYFGPGTRLTVT.

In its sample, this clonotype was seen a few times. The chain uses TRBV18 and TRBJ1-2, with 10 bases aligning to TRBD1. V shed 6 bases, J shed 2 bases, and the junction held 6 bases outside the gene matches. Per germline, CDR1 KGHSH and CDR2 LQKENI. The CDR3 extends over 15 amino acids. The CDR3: CASSPGQGGNYGYTF. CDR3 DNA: TGTGCCAGCTCGCCCGGACAGGGGGGAAACTATGGCTACACCTTC.

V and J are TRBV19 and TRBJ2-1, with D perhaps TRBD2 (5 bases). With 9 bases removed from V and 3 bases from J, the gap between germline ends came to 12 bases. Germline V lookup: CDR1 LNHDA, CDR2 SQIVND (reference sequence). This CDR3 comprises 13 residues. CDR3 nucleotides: TGTGCCAGCGGGCTCAGCGGCTACAATGAGCAGTTCTTC. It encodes CASGLSGYNEQFF.

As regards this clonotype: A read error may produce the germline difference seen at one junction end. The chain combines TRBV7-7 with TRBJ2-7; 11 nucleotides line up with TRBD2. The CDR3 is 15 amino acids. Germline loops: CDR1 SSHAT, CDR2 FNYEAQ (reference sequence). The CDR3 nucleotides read TGTGCTAGCAGCCCCGGGACTAGCGGATTATACGAGCAGTACTTC. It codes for CASSPGTSGLYEQYF.

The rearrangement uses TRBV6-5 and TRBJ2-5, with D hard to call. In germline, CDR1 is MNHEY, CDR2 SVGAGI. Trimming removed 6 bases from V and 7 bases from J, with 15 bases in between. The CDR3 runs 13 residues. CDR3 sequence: CASSRSPLGTQYF. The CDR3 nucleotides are TGTGCCAGCAGCCGATCTCCCCTGGGGACCCAGTACTTC.

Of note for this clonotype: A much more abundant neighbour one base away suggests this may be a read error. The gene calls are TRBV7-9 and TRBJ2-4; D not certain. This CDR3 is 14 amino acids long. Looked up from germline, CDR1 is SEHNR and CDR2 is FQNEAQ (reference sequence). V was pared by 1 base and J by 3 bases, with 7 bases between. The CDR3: CASSLGEGKNIQYF. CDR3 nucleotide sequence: TGTGCCAGCAGCTTAGGGGAAGGCAAAAACATTCAGTACTTC.

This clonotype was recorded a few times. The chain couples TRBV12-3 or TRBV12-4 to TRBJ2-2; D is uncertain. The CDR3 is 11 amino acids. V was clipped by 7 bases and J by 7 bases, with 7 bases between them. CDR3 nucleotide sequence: TGTGCCAGCACCGCTGGCGGGGAGCTGTTTTTT. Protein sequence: CASTAGGELFF.

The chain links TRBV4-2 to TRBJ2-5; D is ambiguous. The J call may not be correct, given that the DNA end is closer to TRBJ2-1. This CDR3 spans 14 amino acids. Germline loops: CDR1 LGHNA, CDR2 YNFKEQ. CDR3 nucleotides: TGTGCCAGCAGCCAGAGAGAGTCCCGTGATGAGCAGTTCTTC. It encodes CASSQRESRDEQFF.

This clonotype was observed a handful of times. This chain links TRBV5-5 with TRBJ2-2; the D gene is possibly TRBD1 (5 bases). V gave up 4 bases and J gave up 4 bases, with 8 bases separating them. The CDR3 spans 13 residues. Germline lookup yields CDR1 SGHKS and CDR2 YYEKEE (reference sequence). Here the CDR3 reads CASSTTATGELFF. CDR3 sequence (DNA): TGTGCCAGCAGCACGACAGCCACCGGGGAGCTGTTTTTT.

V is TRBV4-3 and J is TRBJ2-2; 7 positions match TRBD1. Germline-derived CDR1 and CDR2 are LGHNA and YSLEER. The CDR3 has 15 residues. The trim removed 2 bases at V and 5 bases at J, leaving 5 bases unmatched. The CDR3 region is CASSQSQGVTGELFF. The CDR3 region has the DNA TGCGCCAGCAGCCAAAGCCAGGGGGTGACCGGGGAGCTGTTTTTT.

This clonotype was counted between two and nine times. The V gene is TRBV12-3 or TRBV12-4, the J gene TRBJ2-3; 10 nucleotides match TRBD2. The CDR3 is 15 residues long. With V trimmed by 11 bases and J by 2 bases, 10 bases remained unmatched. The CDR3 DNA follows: TGTGCCTCTTCAGAGCGGGAGGGCTACACAGATACGCAGTATTTT. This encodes CASSEREGYTDTQYF.

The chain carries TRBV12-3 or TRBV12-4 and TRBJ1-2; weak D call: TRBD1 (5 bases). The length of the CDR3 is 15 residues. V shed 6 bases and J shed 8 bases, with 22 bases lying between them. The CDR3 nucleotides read TGTGCCAGCAGGTCTGGGGACTGGATCATTTCGGGCTACACCTTC. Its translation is CASRSGDWIISGYTF.

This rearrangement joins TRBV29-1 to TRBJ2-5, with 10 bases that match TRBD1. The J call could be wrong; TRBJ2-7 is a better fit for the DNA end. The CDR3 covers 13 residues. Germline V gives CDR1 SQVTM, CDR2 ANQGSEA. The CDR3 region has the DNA TGCAGCGTAGGACAGGGGGTCCGCAACGAGCAGTACTTC. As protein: CSVGQGVRNEQYF.

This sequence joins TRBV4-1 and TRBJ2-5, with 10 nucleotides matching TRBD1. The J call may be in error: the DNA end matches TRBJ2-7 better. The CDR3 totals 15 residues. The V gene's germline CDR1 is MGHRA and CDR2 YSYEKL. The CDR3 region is CASSPRTGGMYEQYF. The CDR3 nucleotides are TGCGCCAGCAGCCCGCGGACAGGGGGTATGTACGAGCAGTACTTC.

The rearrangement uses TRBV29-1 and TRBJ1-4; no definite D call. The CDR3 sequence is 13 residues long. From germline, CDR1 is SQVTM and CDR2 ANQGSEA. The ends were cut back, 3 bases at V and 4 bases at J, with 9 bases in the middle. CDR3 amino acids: CSVEKNLNEKLFF. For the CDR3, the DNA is TGCAGCGTTGAGAAAAACCTTAATGAAAAACTGTTTTTT. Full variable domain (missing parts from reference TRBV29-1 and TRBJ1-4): SAVISQKPSRDICQRGTSLTIQCQVDSQVTMMFWYRQQPGQSLTLIATANQGSEATYESGFVIDKFPISRPNLTFSTLTVSNMSPEDSSIYLCSVEKNLNEKLFFGSGTQLSVL.

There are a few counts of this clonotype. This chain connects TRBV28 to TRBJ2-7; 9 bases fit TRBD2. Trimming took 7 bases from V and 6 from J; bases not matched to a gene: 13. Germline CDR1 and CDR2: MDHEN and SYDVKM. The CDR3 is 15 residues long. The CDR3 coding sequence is TGTGCCAGCAACCCCCTCGGTGGGACTAGCCGCGAGCAGTACTTC. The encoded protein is CASNPLGGTSREQYF.

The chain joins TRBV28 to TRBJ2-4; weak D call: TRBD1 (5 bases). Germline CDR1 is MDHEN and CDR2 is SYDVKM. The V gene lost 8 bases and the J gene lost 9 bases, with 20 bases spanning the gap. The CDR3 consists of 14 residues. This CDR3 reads CASSRQGATGIQYF. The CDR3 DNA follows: TGTGCCAGCTCCCGACAAGGCGCAACAGGCATTCAGTACTTC.

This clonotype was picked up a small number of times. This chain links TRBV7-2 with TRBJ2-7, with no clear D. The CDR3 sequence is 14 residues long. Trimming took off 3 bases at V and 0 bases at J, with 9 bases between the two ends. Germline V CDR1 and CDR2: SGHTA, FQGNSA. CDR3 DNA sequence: TGTGCCAGCAGCTTCCCATCGAGCTCCTACGAGCAGTACTTC. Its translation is CASSFPSSSYEQYF.

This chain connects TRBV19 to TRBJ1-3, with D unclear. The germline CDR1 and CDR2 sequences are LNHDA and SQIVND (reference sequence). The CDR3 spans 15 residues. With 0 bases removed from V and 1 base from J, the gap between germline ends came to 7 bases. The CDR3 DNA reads TGTGCCAGTAGTATAGAAACACATTCTGGAAACACCATATATTTT. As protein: CASSIETHSGNTIYF.

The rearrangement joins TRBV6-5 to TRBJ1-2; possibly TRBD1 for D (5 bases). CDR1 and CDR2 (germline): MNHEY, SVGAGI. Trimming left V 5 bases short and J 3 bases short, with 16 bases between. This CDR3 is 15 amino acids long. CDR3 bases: TGTGCCAGCAGTCGCATGGGAGGGGACTACTATGGCTACACCTTC. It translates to CASSRMGGDYYGYTF.

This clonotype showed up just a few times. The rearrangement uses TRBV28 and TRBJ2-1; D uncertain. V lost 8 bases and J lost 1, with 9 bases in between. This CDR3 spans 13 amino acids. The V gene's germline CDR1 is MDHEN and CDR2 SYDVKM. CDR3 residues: CASGIRSYNEQFF. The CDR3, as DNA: TGTGCCAGCGGGATAAGGTCCTACAATGAGCAGTTCTTC.

CDR3 protein: CSVMDGVSGNTIYF. Here the CDR3 DNA reads TGCAGCGTCATGGACGGAGTCTCTGGAAACACCATATATTTT. The chain recombines TRBV29-1 with TRBJ1-3; no clear D. The length of the CDR3 is 14 residues. V lost 6 bases to trimming and J lost 0 bases, with 12 bases between them. The germline V gene has CDR1 SQVTM and CDR2 ANQGSEA.

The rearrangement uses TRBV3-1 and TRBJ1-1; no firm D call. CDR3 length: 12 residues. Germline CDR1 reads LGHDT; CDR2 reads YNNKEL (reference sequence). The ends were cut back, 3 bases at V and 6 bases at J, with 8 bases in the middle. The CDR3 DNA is TGTGCCAGCAGCCAGGGGATGGCTGAAGCTTTCTTT. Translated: CASSQGMAEAFF.

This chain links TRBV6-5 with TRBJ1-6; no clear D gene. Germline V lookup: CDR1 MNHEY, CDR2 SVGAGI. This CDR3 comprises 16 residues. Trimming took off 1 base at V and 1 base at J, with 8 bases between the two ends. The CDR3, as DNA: TGTGCCAGCAGTTACTACGGGAAATCCTATAATTCACCCCTCCACTTT. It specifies CASSYYGKSYNSPLHF.

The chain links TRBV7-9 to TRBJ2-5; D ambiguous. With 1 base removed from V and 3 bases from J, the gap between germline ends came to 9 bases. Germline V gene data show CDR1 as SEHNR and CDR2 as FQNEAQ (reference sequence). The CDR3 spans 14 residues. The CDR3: CASSLVSPKETQYF. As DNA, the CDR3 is TGTGCCAGCAGCTTAGTTTCCCCGAAAGAGACCCAGTACTTC.

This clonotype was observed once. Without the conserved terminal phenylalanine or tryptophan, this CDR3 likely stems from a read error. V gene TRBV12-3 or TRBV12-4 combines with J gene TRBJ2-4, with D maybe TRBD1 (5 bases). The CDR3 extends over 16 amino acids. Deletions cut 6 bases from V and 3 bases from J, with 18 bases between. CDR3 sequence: CASSSPSTESKNIQYL. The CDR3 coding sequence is TGTGCCAGCAGCTCTCCCTCGACAGAAAGCAAAAACATTCAGTACCTC.

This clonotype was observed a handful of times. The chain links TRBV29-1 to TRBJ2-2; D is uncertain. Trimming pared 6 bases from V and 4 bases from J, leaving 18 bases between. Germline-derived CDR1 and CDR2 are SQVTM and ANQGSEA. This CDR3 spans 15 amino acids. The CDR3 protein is CSVIIIQAGTGELFF. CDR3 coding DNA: TGCAGCGTGATTATAATCCAGGCCGGCACCGGGGAGCTGTTTTTT.

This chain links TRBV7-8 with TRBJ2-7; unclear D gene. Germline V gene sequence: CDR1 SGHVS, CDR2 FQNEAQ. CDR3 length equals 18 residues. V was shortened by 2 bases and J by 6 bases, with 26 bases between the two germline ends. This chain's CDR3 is CASSLLGVKNALRGEQYF. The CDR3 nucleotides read TGTGCCAGCAGCTTATTGGGCGTGAAAAACGCCCTCCGAGGCGAGCAGTACTTC.

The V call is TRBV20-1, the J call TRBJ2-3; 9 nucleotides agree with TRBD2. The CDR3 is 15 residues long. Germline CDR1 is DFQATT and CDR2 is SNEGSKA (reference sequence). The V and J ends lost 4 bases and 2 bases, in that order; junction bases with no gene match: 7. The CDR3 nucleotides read TGCAGTGCTATTCCCCTAGCGGGGCTCACAGATACGCAGTATTTT. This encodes CSAIPLAGLTDTQYF.